These T cell receptor beta chains were read from a single sample in a study of blood T cell repertoires in COVID-19. Profiled with immunoSEQ multiplex PCR; TCRdb holds only in-frame clones, not every one. Found here are about 240,000 clones, more than 75% of them singletons; the top ten hold approximately 13%. The sequenced sample consisted of peripheral blood. Receptors were obtained from a woman aged 60-75 years with active or convalescent COVID-19. CDR3s include the opening cysteine and the closing phenylalanine or tryptophan. The order of the fields is CDR3 DNA, CDR3 protein, V gene, D gene, clone size, J gene. The D gene is left open where the match is weak. Rows may omit the clone size; those that give it use once, few, many or a size class.

DNA: TGTGCCTGGAGTGCAGGGCCCCGGGGAGGGGGGGCCCCCACCGGGGAGCTGTTTTTT; CDR3: CAWSAGPRGGGAPTGELFF; V: TRBV30; D: NA; size: NA; J: TRBJ2-2
DNA: TGTGCCAGCAGCTTACCACTCAATCAGCCCCAGCATTTT; CDR3: CASSLPLNQPQHF; V: TRBV7-9; D: NA; size: NA; J: TRBJ1-5
DNA: TGTGCCAGCAGCAAAACCAGTTGGGGGGACTATGGCTACACCTTC; CDR3: CASSKTSWGDYGYTF; V: TRBV5-8; D: NA; size: NA; J: TRBJ1-2
DNA: TGCAGCGCACAAGGGGGACTAAGAAAAAACAATGAGCAGTTCTTC; CDR3: CSAQGGLRKNNEQFF; V: TRBV29-1; D: NA; size: NA; J: TRBJ2-1
DNA: TGTGCCATACAGGGGGACTACACAGATACGCAGTATTTT; CDR3: CAIQGDYTDTQYF; V: TRBV6-5; D: NA; size: NA; J: TRBJ2-3
DNA: TGCGCCAGCAGCCCCAGGCCCACACTTAACTATGGCTACACCTTC; CDR3: CASSPRPTLNYGYTF; V: TRBV4-1; D: NA; size: NA; J: TRBJ1-2
DNA: TGTGCCAGCAGCCGAAGTACGGGACAGCCCCAGCATTTT; CDR3: CASSRSTGQPQHF; V: TRBV3-1/TRBV3-2; D: NA; size: NA; J: TRBJ1-5
DNA: TGTGCCAGCAGCCCGACGTCCAGGGGTCGACCCAGCTCCTACAATGAGCAGTTCTTC; CDR3: CASSPTSRGRPSSYNEQFF; V: TRBV3-1/TRBV3-2; D: NA; size: NA; J: TRBJ2-1
DNA: TGTGCCAGCAGCCAGGGGAGCGGGGGGGCGTTCGCAGATACGCAGTATTTT; CDR3: CASSQGSGGAFADTQYF; V: TRBV3-1/TRBV3-2; D: TRBD2; size: NA; J: TRBJ2-3
DNA: TGTGCCAGCAGCCCCGGACAGACGAATTCACCCCTCCACTTT; CDR3: CASSPGQTNSPLHF; V: TRBV7-2; D: NA; size: NA; J: TRBJ1-6
DNA: TGTGCCAGCAGCTCCCGGACTGATAATTCACCCCTCCACTTT; CDR3: CASSSRTDNSPLHF; V: TRBV7-6; D: NA; size: NA; J: TRBJ1-6
DNA: TGTGCCAGCTCACCGGACAATGCTTTCGAGCAGTACTTC; CDR3: CASSPDNAFEQYF; V: TRBV18; D: NA; size: NA; J: TRBJ2-7
DNA: TGTGCCAGCAGTCCTGCTCTGTGGTCGGGTGAAGCTTTCTTT; CDR3: CASSPALWSGEAFF; V: TRBV6-5; D: NA; size: NA; J: TRBJ1-1
DNA: TGCGCCAGCAGTCGTGGGAGCTCTGGAAACACCATATATTTT; CDR3: CASSRGSSGNTIYF; V: TRBV5-1; D: NA; size: NA; J: TRBJ1-3
DNA: TGTGCCAGTAGTCCCGGGACAGAGGTGTATGGCTACACCTTC; CDR3: CASSPGTEVYGYTF; V: TRBV19; D: TRBD1; size: NA; J: TRBJ1-2
DNA: TGTGCCAGTAGTAGGTTAGGGACAGGGGCCTACGAGCAGTACTTC; CDR3: CASSRLGTGAYEQYF; V: TRBV19; D: TRBD1; size: once; J: TRBJ2-7
DNA: TGTGCCAGCAGTTTACTAGGCGGGGATTCACCCCTCCACTTT; CDR3: CASSLLGGDSPLHF; V: TRBV27; D: NA; size: NA; J: TRBJ1-6
DNA: TGTGCCAGCAGCGTAAGGTCCGGGAGCTCCTACAATGAGCAGTTCTTC; CDR3: CASSVRSGSSYNEQFF; V: TRBV9; D: NA; size: NA; J: TRBJ2-1
DNA: TGCGCCAGCAGCTGGGGGACAGAGACGAATTCACCCCTCCACTTT; CDR3: CASSWGTETNSPLHF; V: TRBV5-1; D: TRBD1; size: NA; J: TRBJ1-6
DNA: TGCGCCAGCAGCCTGACAGGGGTTAGCAATCAGCCCCAGCATTTT; CDR3: CASSLTGVSNQPQHF; V: TRBV5-1; D: TRBD1; size: NA; J: TRBJ1-5
DNA: TGTGCCATCAGAAGCAGCGGGGGGGCCGGGAACATTCAGTACTTC; CDR3: CAIRSSGGAGNIQYF; V: TRBV10-3; D: TRBD2; size: NA; J: TRBJ2-4
DNA: TGTGCCAGCAGTGCCGAGTTTAGCACAGATACGCAGTATTTT; CDR3: CASSAEFSTDTQYF; V: TRBV6-4; D: NA; size: NA; J: TRBJ2-3
DNA: TGCGCCAGCAGCAAGGACAGCTACTATGGCTACACCTTC; CDR3: CASSKDSYYGYTF; V: TRBV5-1; D: NA; size: NA; J: TRBJ1-2
DNA: TGCAGCGTTGATTGGGCCCAAGAGACCCAGTACTTC; CDR3: CSVDWAQETQYF; V: TRBV29-1; D: NA; size: NA; J: TRBJ2-5
DNA: TGTGCCAGCAGTTACTCTAGGGACAGGGGCTCCGAGCAGTACTTC; CDR3: CASSYSRDRGSEQYF; V: TRBV6-5; D: TRBD1; size: NA; J: TRBJ2-7
DNA: TGTGCCACCCAGGGAATGTCCGGGGAGCTGTTTTTT; CDR3: CATQGMSGELFF; V: TRBV24-1; D: NA; size: NA; J: TRBJ2-2
DNA: TGTGCCTGGAGTGTAGGAGGGGGCCAGGGCGCGCAACAGCCCCAGCATTTT; CDR3: CAWSVGGGQGAQQPQHF; V: TRBV30; D: TRBD1; size: NA; J: TRBJ1-5
DNA: TGTGCTAGGTTGGACACTGGGGGGAACTACGAGCAGTACTTC; CDR3: CARLDTGGNYEQYF; V: TRBV12-5; D: NA; size: NA; J: TRBJ2-7
DNA: TGTGCCAGCAGTGAACAGGGACTAGCGGGCTACGAGCAGTACTTC; CDR3: CASSEQGLAGYEQYF; V: TRBV6-1; D: TRBD2; size: once; J: TRBJ2-7
DNA: TGTGCCAGCAGCCCAGATGGTTATGAGCAGTTCTTC; CDR3: CASSPDGYEQFF; V: TRBV9; D: NA; size: NA; J: TRBJ2-1
DNA: TGTGCCAGCAGTTTATGGGGGGGGGCCGGGGTAGACAATCAGCCCCAGCATTTT; CDR3: CASSLWGGAGVDNQPQHF; V: TRBV27; D: NA; size: once; J: TRBJ1-5
DNA: TGTGCCACCAGCGAAACTTCGGTTGGCTATGGCTACACCTTC; CDR3: CATSETSVGYGYTF; V: TRBV15; D: NA; size: NA; J: TRBJ1-2
DNA: TGCGCCAGCAGCTTTGGGACAGGGGGTCTTTATGAAAAACTGTTTTTT; CDR3: CASSFGTGGLYEKLFF; V: TRBV5-1; D: TRBD1; size: few; J: TRBJ1-4
DNA: TGTGCCAGCAGCTCGACAGGGGGTCCCCAAGAGACCCAGTACTTC; CDR3: CASSSTGGPQETQYF; V: TRBV7-7; D: TRBD1; size: NA; J: TRBJ2-5
DNA: TGCAGCGTTGGAGGGATCTACGAGCAGTACTTC; CDR3: CSVGGIYEQYF; V: TRBV29-1; D: NA; size: NA; J: TRBJ2-7
DNA: TGCGCCAGCAGTGCCGGGGAAGAGGAAAAACTGTTTTTT; CDR3: CASSAGEEEKLFF; V: TRBV10-2; D: NA; size: few; J: TRBJ1-4
DNA: TGTGCCAGCAGCTTAGGGGCAGGGCAGTGGGAAAAACTGTTTTTT; CDR3: CASSLGAGQWEKLFF; V: TRBV7-6; D: NA; size: NA; J: TRBJ1-4
DNA: TGTGCCAGCAGCCCCAGGACTAGCGGGGGGGTTGGTCTCCCAGATACGCAGTATTTT; CDR3: CASSPRTSGGVGLPDTQYF; V: TRBV9; D: TRBD2; size: NA; J: TRBJ2-3
DNA: TGTGCCAGCAGCCCAGACAGGGCCTATGGCTACACCTTC; CDR3: CASSPDRAYGYTF; V: TRBV27; D: TRBD1; size: NA; J: TRBJ1-2
DNA: TGTGCCAGCTCACGAGAGGACAGGGCAACTGAAGCTTTCTTT; CDR3: CASSREDRATEAFF; V: TRBV18; D: TRBD1; size: NA; J: TRBJ1-1
DNA: TGTGCCAGCAGTCCCGACAGGGTGGTCTCCTATAATTCACCCCTCCACTTT; CDR3: CASSPDRVVSYNSPLHF; V: TRBV28; D: TRBD1; size: NA; J: TRBJ1-6
DNA: TGCGCCAGCAGCCCGACAGCTTCCTATGGCTACACCTTC; CDR3: CASSPTASYGYTF; V: TRBV5-1; D: NA; size: few; J: TRBJ1-2
DNA: TGTGCCTGGAGTCGGCGGCACGGGGAGGGTGGCACTGAAGCTTTCTTT; CDR3: CAWSRRHGEGGTEAFF; V: TRBV30; D: NA; size: NA; J: TRBJ1-1
DNA: TGTGCCAGCAGTCGAAGACAGGTTGAAGCTTTCTTT; CDR3: CASSRRQVEAFF; V: TRBV12-3/TRBV12-4; D: NA; size: NA; J: TRBJ1-1
DNA: TGCAGCGTTACGACAGGGGTAGTCTGGAACACTGAAGCTTTCTTT; CDR3: CSVTTGVVWNTEAFF; V: TRBV29-1; D: TRBD1; size: NA; J: TRBJ1-1
DNA: TGCGCCAGCAGGACTAGCACAGATACGCAGTATTTT; CDR3: CASRTSTDTQYF; V: TRBV5-1; D: NA; size: NA; J: TRBJ2-3
DNA: TGTGCCAGCAGTCCCACAGGGGGCACTGAAGCTTTCTTT; CDR3: CASSPTGGTEAFF; V: TRBV6-5; D: TRBD1; size: NA; J: TRBJ1-1
DNA: TGTGCCTGGAGACAGGGCAATGAGCAGTTCTTC; CDR3: CAWRQGNEQFF; V: TRBV30; D: NA; size: NA; J: TRBJ2-1
DNA: TGTGCCAGCAGTTACTCGATTTGGGGGGCTGAAGCTTTCTTT; CDR3: CASSYSIWGAEAFF; V: TRBV6-2/TRBV6-3; D: NA; size: NA; J: TRBJ1-1
DNA: TGTGCCAGCAGCGGTGGGGCAGCTTTCTTT; CDR3: CASSGGAAFF; V: TRBV6-6; D: NA; size: NA; J: TRBJ1-1
DNA: TGTGCCAGCAGCTCACAAGGGGCTGCAACTAATGAAAAACTGTTTTTT; CDR3: CASSSQGAATNEKLFF; V: TRBV7-2; D: NA; size: NA; J: TRBJ1-4
DNA: TGTGCCAGCAGTTTTGAGGGCCTGGAAAAACTGTTTTTT; CDR3: CASSFEGLEKLFF; V: TRBV12-3/TRBV12-4; D: NA; size: NA; J: TRBJ1-4
DNA: TGTGCCAGCCGAAGACTGAGCTCCGCCACAGATACGCAGTATTTT; CDR3: CASRRLSSATDTQYF; V: TRBV27; D: NA; size: once; J: TRBJ2-3
DNA: TGTGCCAGTAGTTTCCACAGGGGAGTCTCGACTGAAGCTTTCTTT; CDR3: CASSFHRGVSTEAFF; V: TRBV19; D: TRBD1; size: once; J: TRBJ1-1
DNA: TGTGCCAGCACCGAGGACATGGGGGGGATGCGGGAAAAACTGTTTTTT; CDR3: CASTEDMGGMREKLFF; V: TRBV25-1; D: NA; size: NA; J: TRBJ1-4
DNA: TGTGCCAGCAGCTTAGGGCAGGGGAACACTGAAGCTTTCTTT; CDR3: CASSLGQGNTEAFF; V: TRBV7-9; D: NA; size: NA; J: TRBJ1-1
DNA: TGTGCCAGCAGATCGGACAGGGGGCCGCACAATGAGCAGTTCTTC; CDR3: CASRSDRGPHNEQFF; V: TRBV27; D: TRBD1; size: NA; J: TRBJ2-1
DNA: TGTGCCAGCAGTAACACAGGGTCCGGCTACACCTTC; CDR3: CASSNTGSGYTF; V: TRBV6-4; D: NA; size: NA; J: TRBJ1-2
DNA: TGTGCCAGCAGCATACTAAACGGGGGGGTCGGTCAGCCCCAGCATTTT; CDR3: CASSILNGGVGQPQHF; V: TRBV7-8; D: NA; size: NA; J: TRBJ1-5